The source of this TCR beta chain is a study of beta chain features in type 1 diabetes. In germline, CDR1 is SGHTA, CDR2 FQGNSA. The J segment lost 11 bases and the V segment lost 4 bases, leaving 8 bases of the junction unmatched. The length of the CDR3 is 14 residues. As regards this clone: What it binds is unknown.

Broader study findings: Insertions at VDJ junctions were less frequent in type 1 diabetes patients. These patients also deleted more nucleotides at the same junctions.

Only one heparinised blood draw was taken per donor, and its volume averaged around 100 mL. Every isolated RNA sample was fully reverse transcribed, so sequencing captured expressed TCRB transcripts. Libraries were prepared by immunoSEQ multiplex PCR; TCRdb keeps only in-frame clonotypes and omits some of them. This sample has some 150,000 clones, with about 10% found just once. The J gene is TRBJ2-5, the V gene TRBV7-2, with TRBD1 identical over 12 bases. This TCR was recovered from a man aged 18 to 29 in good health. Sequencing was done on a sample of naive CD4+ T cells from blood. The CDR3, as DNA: TGTGCCAGCAGCTCCACGGGACAGGGGGCAGAGCAGTACTTC. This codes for CASSSTGQGAEQYF.